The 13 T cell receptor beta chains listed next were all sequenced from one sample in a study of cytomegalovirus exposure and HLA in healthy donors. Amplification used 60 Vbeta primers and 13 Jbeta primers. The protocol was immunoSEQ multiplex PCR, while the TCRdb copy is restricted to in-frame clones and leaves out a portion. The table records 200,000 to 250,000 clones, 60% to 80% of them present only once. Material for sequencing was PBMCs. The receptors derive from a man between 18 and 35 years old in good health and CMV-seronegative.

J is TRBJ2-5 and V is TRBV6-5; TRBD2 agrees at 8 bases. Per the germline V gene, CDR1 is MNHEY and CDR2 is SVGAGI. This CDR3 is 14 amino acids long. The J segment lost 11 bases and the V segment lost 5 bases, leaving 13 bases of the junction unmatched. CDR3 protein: CASSPPGGAWEQYF. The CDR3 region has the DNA TGTGCCAGCAGTCCTCCGGGGGGGGCTTGGGAGCAGTACTTC.

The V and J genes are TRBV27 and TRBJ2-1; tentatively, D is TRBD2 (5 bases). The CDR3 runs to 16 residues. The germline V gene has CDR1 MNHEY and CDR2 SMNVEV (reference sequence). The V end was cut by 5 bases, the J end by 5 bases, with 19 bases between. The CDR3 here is CASSRALGVGNNEQFF. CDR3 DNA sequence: TGTGCCAGCAGTCGAGCCCTCGGGGTAGGGAACAATGAGCAGTTCTTC.

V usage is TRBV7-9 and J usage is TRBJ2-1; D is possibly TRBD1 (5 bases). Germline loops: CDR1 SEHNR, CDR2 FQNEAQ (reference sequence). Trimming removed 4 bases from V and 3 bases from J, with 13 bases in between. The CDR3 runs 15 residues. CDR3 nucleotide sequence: TGTGCCAGCAGCTATCCAGGGAATTTCTACAATGAGCAGTTCTTC. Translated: CASSYPGNFYNEQFF. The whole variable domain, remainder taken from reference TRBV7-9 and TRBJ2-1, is DTGVSQNPRHKITKRGQNVTFRCDPISEHNRLYWYRQTLGQGPEFLTYFQNEAQLEKSRLLSDRFSAERPKGSFSTLEIQRTEQGDSAMYLCASSYPGNFYNEQFFGPGTRLTVL.

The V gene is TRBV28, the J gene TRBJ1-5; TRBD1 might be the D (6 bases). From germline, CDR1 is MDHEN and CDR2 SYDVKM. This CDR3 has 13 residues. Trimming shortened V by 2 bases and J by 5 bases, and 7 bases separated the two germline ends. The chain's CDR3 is CASSLTGHQPQHF. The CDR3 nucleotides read TGTGCCAGCAGTTTAACAGGGCATCAGCCCCAGCATTTT. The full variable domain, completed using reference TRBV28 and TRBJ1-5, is DVKVTQSSRYLVKRTGEKVFLECVQDMDHENMFWYRQDPGLGLRLIYFSYDVKMKEKGDIPEGYSVSREKKERFSLILESASTNQTSMYLCASSLTGHQPQHFGDGTRLSIL.

The CDR3: CASSFRVLSEKLFF. The CDR3, as DNA: TGTGCCAGCAGTTTTCGGGTCCTCTCGGAAAAACTGTTTTTT. The V call is TRBV28, the J call TRBJ1-4; D gene unclear. Deletions cut 3 bases from V and 8 bases from J, with 13 bases between. In germline, CDR1 is MDHEN, CDR2 SYDVKM. The CDR3 is 14 residues long.

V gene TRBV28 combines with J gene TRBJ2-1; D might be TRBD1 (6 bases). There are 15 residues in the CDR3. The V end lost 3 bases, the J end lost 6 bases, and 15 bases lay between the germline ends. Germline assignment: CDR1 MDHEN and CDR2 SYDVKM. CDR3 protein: CASSFGAAGANEQFF. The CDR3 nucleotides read TGTGCCAGCAGTTTCGGTGCAGCAGGGGCCAATGAGCAGTTCTTC.

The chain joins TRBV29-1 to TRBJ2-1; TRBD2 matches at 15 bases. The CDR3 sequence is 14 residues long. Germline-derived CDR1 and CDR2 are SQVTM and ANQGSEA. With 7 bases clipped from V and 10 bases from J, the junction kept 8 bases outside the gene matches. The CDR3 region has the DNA TGCAGCGCCCAGGGACTAGCGGGAGGCGGCGAGCAGTTCTTC. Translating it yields CSAQGLAGGGEQFF.

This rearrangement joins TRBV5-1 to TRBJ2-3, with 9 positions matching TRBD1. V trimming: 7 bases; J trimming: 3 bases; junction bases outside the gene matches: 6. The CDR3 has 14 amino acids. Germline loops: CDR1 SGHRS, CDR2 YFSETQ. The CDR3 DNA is TGCGCCAGCTCCGGGACAGGGAAAACAGATACGCAGTATTTT. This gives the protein CASSGTGKTDTQYF.

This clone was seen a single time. The CDR3 DNA follows: TGTGCCAGTTATGAAATCTCGCGTACTGAAGCTTTCTTT. Translated: CASYEISRTEAFF. V usage is TRBV19 and J usage is TRBJ1-1; no definite D call. CDR3 size: 13 residues. Germline V gene data show CDR1 as LNHDA and CDR2 as SQIVND (reference sequence). V was trimmed by 8 bases and J by 5 bases, leaving 15 bases between them.

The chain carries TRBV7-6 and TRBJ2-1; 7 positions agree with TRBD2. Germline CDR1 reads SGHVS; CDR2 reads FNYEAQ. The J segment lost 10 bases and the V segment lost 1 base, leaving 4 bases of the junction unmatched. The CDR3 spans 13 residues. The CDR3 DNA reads TGTGCCAGCAGCTTAGGGGGGGGTCGAGAGCAGTTCTTC. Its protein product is CASSLGGGREQFF.

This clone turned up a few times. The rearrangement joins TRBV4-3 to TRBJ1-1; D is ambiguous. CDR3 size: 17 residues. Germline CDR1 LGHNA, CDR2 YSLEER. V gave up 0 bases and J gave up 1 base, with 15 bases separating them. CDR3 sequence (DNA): TGCGCCAGCAGCCAAGAACAACCTCTGGCAGGGAACACTGAAGCTTTCTTT. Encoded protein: CASSQEQPLAGNTEAFF.

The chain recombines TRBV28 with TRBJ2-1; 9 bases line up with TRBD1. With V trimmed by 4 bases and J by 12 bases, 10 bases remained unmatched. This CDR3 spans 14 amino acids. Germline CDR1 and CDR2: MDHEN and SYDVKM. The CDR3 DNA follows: TGTGCCAGCAGTTGGTCCCGGGACAGGGTTGTGCAGTTCTTC. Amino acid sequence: CASSWSRDRVVQFF.

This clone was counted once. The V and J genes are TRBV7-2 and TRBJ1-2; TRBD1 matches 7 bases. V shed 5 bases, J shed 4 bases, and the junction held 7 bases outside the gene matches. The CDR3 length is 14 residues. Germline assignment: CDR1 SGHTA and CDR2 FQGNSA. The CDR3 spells CASSLRQGGYGYTF. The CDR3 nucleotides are TGTGCCAGCAGCCTGAGACAGGGCGGCTATGGCTACACCTTC.